One sample yielded the 17 T cell receptor beta chains listed below, sequenced in a study of control samples from healthy donors and cancer patients. Sequencing was performed with immunoSEQ multiplex PCR; in TCRdb, only in-frame clones are kept and a portion is missing. The table includes around 110,000 clones, more than 80% detected once. The sequenced sample consisted of PBMCs. The receptors were sampled from a woman aged 45-65 years with colorectal cancer.

The chain uses TRBV5-4 and TRBJ2-1; D is possibly TRBD2 (5 bases). With 4 bases removed from V and 6 bases from J, the gap between germline ends came to 14 bases. CDR1 and CDR2 (germline): SGHNT, YYREEE (reference sequence). The CDR3 contains 14 residues. The CDR3 spells CASSRTQRVNEQFF. CDR3 nucleotide sequence: TGTGCCAGCAGCCGGACTCAAAGGGTCAATGAGCAGTTCTTC.

The CDR3: CARSGGLAGGRTGELFF. As DNA, the CDR3 is TGTGCCAGAAGCGGGGGACTAGCGGGAGGCCGGACCGGGGAGCTGTTTTTT. The chain couples TRBV5-3 to TRBJ2-2; 15 positions match TRBD2. TRBV5-3 is treated as an ORF (open reading frame) with a function not yet certain. This CDR3 has 17 amino acids. V shed 4 bases and J 5 bases; nucleotides not matched to a gene: 6.

V and J are TRBV3-1 (or the pseudogene TRBV3-2) and TRBJ2-5, with D possibly TRBD2 on 5 matching bases. The V and J ends lost 4 bases and 14 bases respectively, with 20 bases between them. CDR1 LGHDT and CDR2 YNNKEL come from the germline V gene (reference sequence). The CDR3 is 13 amino acids. CDR3 coding DNA: TGTGCCAGCAGCCCCACCCGCTCGGGCGGAGGATACTTC. Translating gives CASSPTRSGGGYF.

The chain carries TRBV28 and TRBJ1-6; D gene uncertain. This CDR3 region has 13 residues. Germline-derived CDR1 and CDR2 are MDHEN and SYDVKM. The CDR3 DNA reads as TGTGCTGGTCGGAGCTCCTATAATTCACCCCTCCACTTT. This encodes CAGRSSYNSPLHF.

The V gene is TRBV6-2 or TRBV6-3, the J gene TRBJ1-1; a weak D match, TRBD1 (5 bases). CDR3 length: 12 residues. Trimming removed 5 bases at V and 11 bases at J, with 15 bases between. The germline CDR1 and CDR2 sequences are MNHEY and SVGEGT. The CDR3 DNA follows: TGTGCCAGCAGTACCGGGACCCGGAGGGCTTTCTTT. This encodes CASSTGTRRAFF.

The chain is built from TRBV9 and TRBJ2-7; possible D gene TRBD2, 5 bases. The CDR3 consists of 14 residues. Looked up from germline, CDR1 is SGDLS and CDR2 is YYNGEE. V lost 4 bases and J lost 7, with 18 bases in between. CDR3 nucleotides: TGTGCCAGCAGCCCAGACTACCACCTACGAGAGCAGTACTTC. Translated, it gives CASSPDYHLREQYF.

The genes are TRBV27 and TRBJ2-3, with D unresolved. V was clipped by 4 bases and J by 0 bases, with 14 bases between them. The germline CDR1 and CDR2 sequences are MNHEY and SMNVEV (reference sequence). This CDR3 region has 16 residues. This CDR3 reads CASSYSVGRSTDTQYF. In nucleotides, the CDR3 is TGTGCCAGCAGTTACTCAGTGGGAAGGAGCACAGATACGCAGTATTTT.

This chain connects TRBV12-3 or TRBV12-4 to TRBJ1-1, with D uncertain. CDR3 length equals 11 residues. Trimming shortened V by 8 bases and J by 5 bases, and 9 bases separated the two germline ends. The CDR3 region is CASSIGTEAFF. CDR3 nucleotide sequence: TGTGCCAGCTCAATAGGAACTGAAGCTTTCTTT.

This chain joins TRBV5-8 and TRBJ2-7; a weak D match, TRBD1 (5 bases). The CDR3 is made up of 13 amino acids. The V gene's germline CDR1 is SGHTS and CDR2 YDEGEE. Trimming removed 6 bases from V and 5 bases from J, with 15 bases in between. The CDR3 DNA follows: TGTGCCAGCAAACACAGGTCCGGAGACGAGCAGTACTTC. Amino acids: CASKHRSGDEQYF. The variable domain in full, with the rest retrieved from reference TRBV5-8 and TRBJ2-7, is EAGVTQSPTHLIKTRGQQATLRCSPISGHTSVYWYQQALGLGLQFLLWYDEGEERNRGNFPPRFSGRQFPNYSSELNVNALELEDSALYLCASKHRSGDEQYFGPGTRLTVT.

V is TRBV30 and J is TRBJ1-2; D perhaps matches TRBD1 (6 bases). V was clipped by 4 bases and J by 5 bases, with 14 bases between them. The CDR3 sequence is 13 residues long. Germline V CDR1 and CDR2: GTSNPN, SVGIG (reference sequence). The CDR3 region has the DNA TGTGCCTGGACCCTCGGGGGGGCTTATGGCTACACCTTC. Protein: CAWTLGGAYGYTF.

The rearrangement links TRBV25-1 to TRBJ1-2; 9 positions agree with TRBD1. The CDR3 is 15 residues long. J was trimmed by 6 bases and V by 2 bases; bases with no gene match: 7. Germline V gene sequence: CDR1 MGHDK, CDR2 SYGVNS. The CDR3 DNA reads TGTGCCAGCAGTGAAACCGGGACAGGGTATGATGGCTACACCTTC. Amino acid sequence: CASSETGTGYDGYTF.

V gene TRBV12-3 or TRBV12-4 combines with J gene TRBJ2-7; 8 positions agree with TRBD1. V was pared by 6 bases and J by 5 bases, with 6 bases of the junction left unmatched. This CDR3 comprises 13 residues. The CDR3 bases are TGTGCCAGCAGCCAGGACAGGGTCCACGAGCAGTACTTC. Translation gives CASSQDRVHEQYF.

The rearrangement joins TRBV30 to TRBJ1-6, with a weak D call TRBD1 (5 bases). The CDR3 has 12 amino acids. CDR1 and CDR2 from the germline V gene are GTSNPN and SVGIG (reference sequence). Trimming shortened V by 7 bases and J by 12 bases, and 16 bases separated the two germline ends. The chain's CDR3 is CAYRRSGGPLHF. CDR3 nucleotide sequence: TGTGCCTACCGACGGTCCGGGGGACCCCTCCACTTT.

V usage is TRBV27 and J usage is TRBJ2-7; 7 nucleotides match TRBD1. The J segment lost 6 bases and the V segment lost 1 base, leaving 12 bases of the junction unmatched. The CDR3 has 16 amino acids. CDR1 MNHEY and CDR2 SMNVEV come from the germline V gene (reference sequence). The CDR3 protein is CASSLYGQGVLGEQYF. The CDR3 DNA is TGTGCCAGCAGTTTATATGGGCAGGGGGTTTTGGGCGAGCAGTACTTC.

This clone was picked up one time. The chain is built from TRBV11-2 and TRBJ2-1; 8 nucleotides match TRBD2. J lost 9 bases, V lost 7 bases, and 20 bases had no gene match. Looked up from germline, CDR1 is SGHAT and CDR2 is FQNNGV. The CDR3 loop spans 17 amino acids. CDR3 amino acids: CASTPSGSGLLIPEQFF. The CDR3 nucleotides read TGTGCCAGCACCCCAAGCGGGAGTGGGCTCCTTATACCTGAGCAGTTCTTC.

This clone was seen a single time. J is TRBJ1-1 and V is TRBV20-1; no reliable D call. Per the germline V gene, CDR1 is DFQATT and CDR2 is SNEGSKA (reference sequence). V lost 3 bases, J lost 2 bases, and 4 bases lay in between. The CDR3 contains 11 residues. CDR3 nucleotides: TGCAGTGCTAGGATTAACACTGAAGCTTTCTTT. This gives the protein CSARINTEAFF.

This chain links TRBV19 with TRBJ1-4; D unclear. Germline CDR1 LNHDA, CDR2 SQIVND (reference sequence). CDR3 length equals 13 residues. V lost 9 bases and J lost 5, with 13 bases in between. Here the CDR3 DNA reads TGTGCCAGCTCTCTAGAGTACAATGAAAAACTGTTTTTT. Amino acid sequence: CASSLEYNEKLFF.